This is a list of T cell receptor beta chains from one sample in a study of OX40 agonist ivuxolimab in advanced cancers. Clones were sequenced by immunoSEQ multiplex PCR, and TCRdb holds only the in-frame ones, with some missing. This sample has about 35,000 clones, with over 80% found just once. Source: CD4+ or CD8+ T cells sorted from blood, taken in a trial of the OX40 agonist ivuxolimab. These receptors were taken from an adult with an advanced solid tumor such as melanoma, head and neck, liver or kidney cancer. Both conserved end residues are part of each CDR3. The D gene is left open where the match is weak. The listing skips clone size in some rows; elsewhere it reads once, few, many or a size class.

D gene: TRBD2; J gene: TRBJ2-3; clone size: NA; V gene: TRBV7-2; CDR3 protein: CASSLPSGGGAQYF; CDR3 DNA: TGTGCCAGCAGCTTACCTAGCGGGGGGGGTGCGCAGTATTTT
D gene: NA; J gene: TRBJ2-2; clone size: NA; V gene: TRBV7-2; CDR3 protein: CASSRLLVGELFF; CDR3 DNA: TGTGCCAGCAGCCGCCTCCTGGTTGGGGAGCTGTTTTTT
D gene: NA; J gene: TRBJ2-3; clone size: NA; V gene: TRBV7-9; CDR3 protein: CASSLASGTDTQYF; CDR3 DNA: TGTGCCAGCAGCTTAGCTAGCGGAACAGATACGCAGTATTTT
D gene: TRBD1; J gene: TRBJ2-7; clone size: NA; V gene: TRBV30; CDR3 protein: CAWIIQGDEQYF; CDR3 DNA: TGTGCCTGGATTATACAGGGGGACGAGCAGTACTTC
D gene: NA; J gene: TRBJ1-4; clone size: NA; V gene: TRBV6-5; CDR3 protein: CASRSQDEKLFF; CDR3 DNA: TGTGCCAGCAGATCACAGGACGAAAAACTGTTTTTT
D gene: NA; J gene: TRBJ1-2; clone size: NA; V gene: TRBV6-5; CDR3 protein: CASSYSLPTSYGYTF; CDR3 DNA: TGTGCCAGCAGTTACTCGCTCCCGACGAGCTATGGCTACACCTTC
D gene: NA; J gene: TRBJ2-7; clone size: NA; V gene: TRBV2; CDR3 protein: CASRQVDVAYEQYF; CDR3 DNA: TGTGCCAGCAGACAAGTGGACGTAGCCTACGAGCAGTACTTC
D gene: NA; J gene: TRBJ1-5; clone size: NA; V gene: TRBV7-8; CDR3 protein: CASSSGYQPQHF; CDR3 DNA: TGTGCCAGCAGCTCGGGCTATCAGCCCCAGCATTTT
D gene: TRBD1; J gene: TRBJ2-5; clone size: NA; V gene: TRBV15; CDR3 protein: CATSSGYRGQETQYF; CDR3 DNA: TGTGCCACCAGCAGTGGGTACAGGGGCCAAGAGACCCAGTACTTC
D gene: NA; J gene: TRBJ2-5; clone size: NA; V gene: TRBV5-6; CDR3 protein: CASSLASVSETQYF; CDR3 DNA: TGTGCCAGCAGCTTGGCCTCGGTATCAGAGACCCAGTACTTC
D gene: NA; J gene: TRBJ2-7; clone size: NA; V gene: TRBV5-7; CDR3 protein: CASSSDGASREQYF; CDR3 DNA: TGTGCCAGCAGCTCGGACGGAGCGTCCCGCGAGCAGTACTTC
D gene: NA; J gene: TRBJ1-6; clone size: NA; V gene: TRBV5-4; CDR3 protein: CASSLEAGGAGNSPLHF; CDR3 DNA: TGTGCCAGCAGCTTGGAGGCCGGGGGCGCGGGTAATTCACCCCTCCACTTT
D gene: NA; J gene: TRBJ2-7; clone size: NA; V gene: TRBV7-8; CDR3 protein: CASSPSINEQYF; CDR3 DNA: TGTGCCAGCAGCCCGTCTATCAACGAGCAGTACTTC
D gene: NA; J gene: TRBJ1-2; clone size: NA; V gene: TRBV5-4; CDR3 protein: CASSPDGKPYGYTF; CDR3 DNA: TGTGCCAGCAGCCCGGACGGGAAGCCCTATGGCTACACCTTC
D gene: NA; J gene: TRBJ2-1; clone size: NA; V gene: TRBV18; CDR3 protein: CASGPRAMGQFF; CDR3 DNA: TGTGCCAGCGGACCCCGAGCCATGGGGCAGTTCTTC
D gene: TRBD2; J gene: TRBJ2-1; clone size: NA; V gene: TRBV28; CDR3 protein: CASKKGLAGGYNEQFF; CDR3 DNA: TGTGCCAGCAAAAAGGGGTTAGCGGGAGGCTACAATGAGCAGTTCTTC
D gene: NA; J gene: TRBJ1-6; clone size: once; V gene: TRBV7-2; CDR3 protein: CASSPPAVGVMALHF; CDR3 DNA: TGTGCCAGCAGCCCCCCGGCCGTGGGGGTTATGGCCCTCCACTTT
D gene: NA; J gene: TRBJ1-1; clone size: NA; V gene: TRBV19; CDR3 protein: CASSPEGRQPNTEAFF; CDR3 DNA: TGTGCCAGTAGTCCAGAGGGTAGGCAGCCGAACACTGAAGCTTTCTTT
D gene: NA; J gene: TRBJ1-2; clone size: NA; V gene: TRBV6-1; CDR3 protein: CASSDSHVLYGYTF; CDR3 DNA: TGTGCCAGCAGTGACTCGCACGTCCTTTATGGCTACACCTTC
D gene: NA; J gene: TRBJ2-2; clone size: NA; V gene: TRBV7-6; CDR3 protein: CASSSLGGGGTGELFF; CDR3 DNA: TGTGCCAGCAGCTCCCTAGGGGGGGGCGGCACCGGGGAGCTGTTTTTT
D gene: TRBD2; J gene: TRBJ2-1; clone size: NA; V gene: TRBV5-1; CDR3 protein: CASSRGLAGPPEQFF; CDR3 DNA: TGCGCCAGCAGTCGAGGACTAGCGGGGCCCCCTGAGCAGTTCTTC
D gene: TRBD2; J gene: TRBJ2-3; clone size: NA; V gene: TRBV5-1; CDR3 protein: CASSLGGTSGGRLLTDTQYF; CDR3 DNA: TGCGCCAGCAGCTTGGGTGGGACTAGCGGGGGGCGTCTCCTCACAGATACGCAGTATTTT
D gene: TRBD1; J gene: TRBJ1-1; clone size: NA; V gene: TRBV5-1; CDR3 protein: CASSPEGQPNTEAFF; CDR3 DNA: TGCGCCAGCAGCCCAGAGGGACAGCCAAACACTGAAGCTTTCTTT
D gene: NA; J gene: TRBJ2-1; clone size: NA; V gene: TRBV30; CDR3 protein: CAWRSKGPSDEQFF; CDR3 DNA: TGTGCCTGGAGATCAAAGGGGCCTAGCGATGAGCAGTTCTTC
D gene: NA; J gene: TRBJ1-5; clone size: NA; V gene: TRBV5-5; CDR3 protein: CASSLAYSPTNQPQHF; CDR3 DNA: TGTGCCAGCAGCTTGGCTTATTCCCCTACGAATCAGCCCCAGCATTTT
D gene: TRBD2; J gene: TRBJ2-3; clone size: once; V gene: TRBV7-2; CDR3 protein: CASRRWGLAGFTDTQYF; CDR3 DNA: TGTGCCAGCAGGCGGTGGGGACTAGCGGGCTTCACAGATACGCAGTATTTT
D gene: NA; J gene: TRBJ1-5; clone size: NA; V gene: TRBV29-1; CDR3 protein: CSTNPGLNIEGNQPQHF; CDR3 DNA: TGCAGCACAAACCCGGGACTCAATATCGAAGGCAATCAGCCCCAGCATTTT
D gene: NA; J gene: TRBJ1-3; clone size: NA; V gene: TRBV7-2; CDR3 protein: CASSIRTVVRNTIYF; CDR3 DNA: TGTGCCAGCAGCATTAGAACGGTCGTCAGAAACACCATATATTTT
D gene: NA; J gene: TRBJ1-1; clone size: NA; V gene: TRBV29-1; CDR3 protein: CSVGPGLNTEAFF; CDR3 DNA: TGCAGCGTTGGCCCCGGCCTAAACACTGAAGCTTTCTTT
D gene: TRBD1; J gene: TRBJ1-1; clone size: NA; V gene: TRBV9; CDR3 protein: CASSVVGTGDTEAFF; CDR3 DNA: TGTGCCAGCAGCGTAGTTGGGACAGGGGATACTGAAGCTTTCTTT
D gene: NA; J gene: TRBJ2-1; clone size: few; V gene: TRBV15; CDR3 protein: CATGVGTFSNEQFF; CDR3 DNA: TGTGCCACCGGAGTGGGGACATTCAGCAATGAGCAGTTCTTC
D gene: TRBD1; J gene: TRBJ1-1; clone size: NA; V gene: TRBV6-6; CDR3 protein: CASSYPPGTGESEAFF; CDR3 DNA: TGTGCCAGCAGTTACCCCCCCGGGACAGGGGAGAGTGAAGCTTTCTTT
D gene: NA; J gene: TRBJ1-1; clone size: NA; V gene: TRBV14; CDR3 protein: CASSQDFDFEAFF; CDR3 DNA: TGTGCCAGCAGCCAAGATTTTGACTTTGAAGCTTTCTTT
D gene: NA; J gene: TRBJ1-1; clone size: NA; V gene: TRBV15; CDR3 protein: CATSPTRGVGVTEAFF; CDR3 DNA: TGTGCCACCAGCCCGACTAGGGGAGTAGGGGTCACTGAAGCTTTCTTT
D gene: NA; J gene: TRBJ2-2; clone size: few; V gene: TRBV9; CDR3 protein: CASSVGFSGELFF; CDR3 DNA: TGTGCCAGCAGCGTAGGGTTCTCCGGGGAGCTGTTTTTT
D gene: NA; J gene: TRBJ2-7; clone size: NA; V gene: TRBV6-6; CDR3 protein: CASSYALFEQYF; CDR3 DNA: TGTGCCAGCAGTTACGCCCTCTTCGAGCAGTACTTC
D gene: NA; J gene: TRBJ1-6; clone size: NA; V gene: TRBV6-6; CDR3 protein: CASSYGEANSPLHF; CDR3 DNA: TGTGCCAGCAGTTACGGTGAAGCCAATTCACCCCTCCACTTT
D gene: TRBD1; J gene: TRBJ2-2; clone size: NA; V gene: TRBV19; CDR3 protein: CASSLGQGNTGELFF; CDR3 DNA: TGTGCCAGTAGTCTCGGACAGGGAAACACCGGGGAGCTGTTTTTT
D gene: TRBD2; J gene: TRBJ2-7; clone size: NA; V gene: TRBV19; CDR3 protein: CASRGDLAGPGEQYF; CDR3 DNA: TGTGCCAGTAGGGGGGACCTAGCGGGACCCGGCGAGCAGTACTTC
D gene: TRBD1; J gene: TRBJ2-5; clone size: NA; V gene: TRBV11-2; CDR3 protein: CASTYIRDSQETQYF; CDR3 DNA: TGTGCCAGCACCTATATCCGGGACAGTCAAGAGACCCAGTACTTC
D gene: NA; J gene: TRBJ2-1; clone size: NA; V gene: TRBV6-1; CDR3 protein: CASSEGGAGGNEQFF; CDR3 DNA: TGTGCCAGCAGTGAAGGAGGAGCCGGGGGCAATGAGCAGTTCTTC
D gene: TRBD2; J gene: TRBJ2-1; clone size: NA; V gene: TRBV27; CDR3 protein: CASSPNRGGEQFF; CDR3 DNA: TGTGCCAGCAGTCCAAACCGGGGGGGTGAGCAGTTCTTC
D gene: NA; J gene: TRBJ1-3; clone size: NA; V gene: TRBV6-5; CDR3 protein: CASSFLGGRGGNTIYF; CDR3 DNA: TGTGCCAGCAGTTTCCTCGGGGGGCGAGGAGGAAACACCATATATTTT
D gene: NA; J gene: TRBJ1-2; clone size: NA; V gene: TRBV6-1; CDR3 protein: CASTRLGDGYTF; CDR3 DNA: TGTGCCAGCACTCGTTTGGGGGATGGCTACACCTTC
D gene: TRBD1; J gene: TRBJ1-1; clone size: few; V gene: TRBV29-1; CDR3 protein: CSVVVQGGTEAFF; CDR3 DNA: TGCAGCGTAGTCGTACAGGGGGGCACTGAAGCTTTCTTT
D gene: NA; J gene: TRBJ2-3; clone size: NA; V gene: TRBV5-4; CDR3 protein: CASSQASGADTQYF; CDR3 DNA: TGTGCCAGCAGCCAGGCCTCAGGGGCGGATACGCAGTATTTT
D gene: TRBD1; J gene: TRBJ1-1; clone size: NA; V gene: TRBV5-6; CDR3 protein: CASYQGQGVTEAFF; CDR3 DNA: TGTGCCAGCTACCAGGGACAGGGGGTGACTGAAGCTTTCTTT
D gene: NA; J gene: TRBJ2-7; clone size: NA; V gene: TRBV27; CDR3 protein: CASSLQGPSEQYF; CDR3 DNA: TGTGCCAGCAGTTTACAGGGTCCGAGCGAGCAGTACTTC
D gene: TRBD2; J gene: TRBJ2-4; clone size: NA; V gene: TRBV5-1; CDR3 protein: CASSSGLASTKNIQYF; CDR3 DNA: TGCGCCAGCAGCTCTGGACTAGCGAGTACCAAAAACATTCAGTACTTC
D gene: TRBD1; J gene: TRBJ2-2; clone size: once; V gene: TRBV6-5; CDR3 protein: CASSQQGAGTGELFF; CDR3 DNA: TGTGCCAGCAGTCAACAGGGGGCTGGAACCGGGGAGCTGTTTTTT
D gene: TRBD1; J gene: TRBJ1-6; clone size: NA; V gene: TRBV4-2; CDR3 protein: CASRPWTGDNSPLHF; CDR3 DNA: TGTGCCAGCAGACCATGGACAGGGGATAATTCACCCCTCCACTTT